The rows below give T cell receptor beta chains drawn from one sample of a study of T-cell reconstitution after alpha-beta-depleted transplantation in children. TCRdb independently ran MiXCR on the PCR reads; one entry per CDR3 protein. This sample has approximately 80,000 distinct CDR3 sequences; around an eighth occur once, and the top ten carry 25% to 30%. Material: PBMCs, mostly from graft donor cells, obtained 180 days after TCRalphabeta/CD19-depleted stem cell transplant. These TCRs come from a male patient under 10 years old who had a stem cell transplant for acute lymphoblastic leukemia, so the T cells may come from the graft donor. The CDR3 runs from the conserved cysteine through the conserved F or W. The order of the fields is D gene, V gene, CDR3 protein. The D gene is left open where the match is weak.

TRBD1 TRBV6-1 CASRWTGGAKNIQYF
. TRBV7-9 CASSLTEFTGELFF
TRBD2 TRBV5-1 CASSDLAGGSTDTQYF
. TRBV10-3 CAISESGSSNTEAFF
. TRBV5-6 CASSLDGSQPQHF
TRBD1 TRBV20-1 CSAGTAFYEQYF
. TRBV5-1 CASSLVSSNTEAFF
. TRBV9 CASSAGVPNTGELFF
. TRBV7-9 CASSLRGRTYEQYF
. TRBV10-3 CAISESGATEAFF
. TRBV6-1 CASSEVRDTEAFF
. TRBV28 CASSFTRPNEQFF
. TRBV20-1 CSASRPGNEKLFF
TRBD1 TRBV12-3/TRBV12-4 CASSLLQGNEQYF
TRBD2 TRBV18 CASSPWRLAGGETQYF
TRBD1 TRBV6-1 CASSEHPFDRELKEQYF
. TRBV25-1 CASSESGQGSQPQHF
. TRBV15 CATSQAAGPYGYTF
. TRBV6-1 CASSPGPGGGTEAFF
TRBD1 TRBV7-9 CASSYRTGTGEKLFF
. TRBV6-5 CASSLGGSHEQYF
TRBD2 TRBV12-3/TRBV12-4 CASSHRTSGRPNEQFF
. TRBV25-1 CAQGVPNTEAFF
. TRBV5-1 CASSLVGLPPNTEAFF
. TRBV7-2 CASSFRIGNTEAFF
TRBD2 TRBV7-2 CASSSRERGPFQETQYF
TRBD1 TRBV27 CASSPILNRGRNQPQHF
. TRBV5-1 CASSLAGFTDTQYF
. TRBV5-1 CASSSTTGRSSYEQYF
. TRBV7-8 CASSPDTFSYEQYF
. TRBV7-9 CASSPSGGGTGYGYTF
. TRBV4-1 CASSQVQYYEQYF
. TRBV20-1 CSAREASGQNIQYF
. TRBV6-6 CASSYSEAYGYTF
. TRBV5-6 CASSFRDFPKETQYF
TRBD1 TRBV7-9 CASSPGTGGPASPLHF
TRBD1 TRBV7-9 CASSSTGTGYEQFF
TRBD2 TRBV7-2 CASSLLAGTETQYF
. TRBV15 CATSRDPSYGYTF
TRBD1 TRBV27 CASSPLDRASYEQYF
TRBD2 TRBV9 CASSVALAGIEQYF
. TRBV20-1 CSASGGLSYNEQFF
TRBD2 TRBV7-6 CASSSSGRRDTQYF
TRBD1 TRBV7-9 CASSLVYRGTYNEQFF
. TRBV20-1 CSARDRVAVFSNEKLFF
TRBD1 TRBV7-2 CASSLGGRGSIQYF
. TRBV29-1 CSVVGGLLQETQYF